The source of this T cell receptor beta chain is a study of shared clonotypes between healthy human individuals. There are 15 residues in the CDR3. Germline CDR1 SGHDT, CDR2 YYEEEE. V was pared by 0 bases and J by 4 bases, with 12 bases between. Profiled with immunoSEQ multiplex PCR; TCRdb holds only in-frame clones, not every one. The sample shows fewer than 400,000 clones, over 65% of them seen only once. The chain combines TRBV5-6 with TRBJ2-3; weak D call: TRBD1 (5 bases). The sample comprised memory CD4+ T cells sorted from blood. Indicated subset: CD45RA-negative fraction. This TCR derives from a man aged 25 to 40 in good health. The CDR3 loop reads CASSLDPGIADTQYF. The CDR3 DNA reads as TGTGCCAGCAGCTTGGACCCAGGGATTGCAGATACGCAGTATTTT.